What follows are 32 T cell receptor beta chains derived from one specimen sequenced in a study of T cells expressing NK-cell markers. From the 5' RACE reads, TCRdb lists one entry per CDR3 protein and no DNA. Its table records about 260,000 distinct CDR3 sequences. Sequenced input: blood T cells: a sorted CD56 or NKG2C T cell subset, CD4+ or CD8+ T cells, or bulk PBMC T cells (not recorded which). These receptors came from a woman aged 18 to 75 in good health.

The chain is built from TRBV20-1 and TRBJ1-1; TCRdb's D call, TRBD1, is unchecked because there is no DNA. CDR3 length equals 11 residues. The germline CDR1 and CDR2 sequences are DFQATT and SNEGSKA (reference sequence). The CDR3 loop is CSGGVNTEAFF.

The CDR3 reads CAIGRAKNIQYF. The chain recombines TRBV6-5 with TRBJ2-4. Germline loops: CDR1 MNHEY, CDR2 SVGAGI. The CDR3 length is 12 residues.

The chain carries TRBV2 and TRBJ2-7; there is no DNA to check the TCRdb D call of TRBD2. The germline CDR1 and CDR2 sequences are SNHLY and FYNNEI. This CDR3 contains 14 residues. The CDR3 reads CASSSPSGVGEQYF.

The chain recombines TRBV7-9 with TRBJ2-1; TCRdb reports TRBD1, a call that lacks DNA to check it against. There are 15 residues in the CDR3. Germline V lookup: CDR1 SEHNR, CDR2 FQNEAQ (reference sequence). CDR3 protein: CASSPSNRGNNEQFF.

This chain joins TRBV3-1 and TRBJ2-7; TCRdb selects TRBD2, and the lack of DNA leaves this call unchecked. The CDR3 has 15 residues. Germline CDR1 and CDR2: LGHDT and YNNKEL (reference sequence). CDR3 loop: CASSQLAGVPYEQYF.

V usage is TRBV11-3 and J usage is TRBJ2-2; TCRdb outputs TRBD2, but without DNA this stays unchecked. The CDR3 is made up of 16 amino acids. Looked up from germline, CDR1 is SGHNT and CDR2 is YENEEA. The CDR3 reads CASRRLAGSNTGELFF. Full variable domain (rest looked up from reference TRBV11-3 and TRBJ2-2): EAGVVQSPRYKIIEKKQPVAFWCNPISGHNTLYWYLQNLGQGPELLIRYENEEAVDDSQLPKDRFSAERLKGVDSTLKIQPAELGDSAVYLCASRRLAGSNTGELFFGEGSRLTVL.

The chain has TRBV7-2 and TRBJ1-2; TCRdb outputs TRBD1, but without DNA this stays unchecked. The CDR3 runs to 14 residues. Germline lookup yields CDR1 SGHTA and CDR2 FQGNSA. The CDR3 loop is CASSLDFGIYGYTF.

The V call is TRBV7-9, the J call TRBJ1-2; as DNA is missing, the TRBD1 call by TCRdb cannot be tested. Germline CDR1 and CDR2: SEHNR and FQNEAQ (reference sequence). The CDR3 is 13 amino acids. The CDR3 sequence: CASSLDSYYGYTF.

This chain links TRBV7-3 with TRBJ1-1; as DNA is missing, the TRBD1 call by TCRdb cannot be tested. Germline V lookup: CDR1 SGHTA, CDR2 FQGTGA. The CDR3 is made up of 13 amino acids. CDR3 region: CASSRQANTEAFF.

This chain uses TRBV11-2 with TRBJ2-5; the D gene TCRdb calls, TRBD2, cannot be checked with no DNA. Germline V CDR1 and CDR2: SGHAT, FQNNGV. The CDR3 is 19 amino acids. CDR3 sequence: CASSSRGFRTSGGVETQYF.

This rearrangement joins TRBV20-1 to TRBJ2-1. In germline, CDR1 is DFQATT, CDR2 SNEGSKA (reference sequence). CDR3 size: 14 residues. The CDR3: CSAHGGAAYNEQFF.

The rearrangement links TRBV27 to TRBJ1-2. The germline CDR1 and CDR2 sequences are MNHEY and SMNVEV (reference sequence). This CDR3 is built from 13 residues. The CDR3 loop reads CASSSARNYGYTF.

This chain joins TRBV3-1 and TRBJ2-1; TCRdb indicates TRBD2, and absent DNA this call remains unverified. Germline V lookup: CDR1 LGHDT, CDR2 YNNKEL (reference sequence). CDR3 length equals 17 residues. This CDR3 reads CASSPGLGAGSHNEQFF.

The chain employs TRBV20-1 and TRBJ2-1; there is no DNA to check the TCRdb D call of TRBD2. Germline lookup yields CDR1 DFQATT and CDR2 SNEGSKA (reference sequence). The CDR3 is 14 residues long. CDR3 in amino acids: CSASSLAGESEQFF.

The rearrangement joins TRBV12-3 or TRBV12-4 to TRBJ1-5. CDR3 length: 16 residues. The CDR3 loop is CASSFRTPSSNQPQHF.

The genes are TRBV27 and TRBJ1-5; TCRdb's D gene call, TRBD1, goes unchecked for lack of DNA. The germline gives CDR1 MNHEY, CDR2 SMNVEV (reference sequence). This CDR3 contains 15 residues. The chain's CDR3 is CASSLETGGSQPQHF.

The rearrangement uses TRBV18 and TRBJ1-1. Germline-derived CDR1 and CDR2 are KGHSH and LQKENI. This CDR3 spans 13 amino acids. The CDR3 spells CASSPMGDTEAFF.

The gene calls are TRBV20-1 and TRBJ1-1; TCRdb indicates TRBD1, and absent DNA this call remains unverified. The CDR3 runs to 14 residues. Germline V gives CDR1 DFQATT, CDR2 SNEGSKA (reference sequence). CDR3 sequence: CSARRGGLVTEAFF.

This chain uses TRBV6-1 with TRBJ2-3; TCRdb's assignment of TRBD1 cannot be checked, as there is no DNA. The CDR3 extends over 15 amino acids. The germline V gene has CDR1 MNHNS and CDR2 SASEGT. This CDR3 is CASSPLGTGLDTQYF.

The chain joins TRBV18 to TRBJ1-2; the D call of TRBD1 rests on TCRdb alone, since no DNA is present to check it. Per the germline V gene, CDR1 is KGHSH and CDR2 is LQKENI. The CDR3 is 13 amino acids. The CDR3 region is CASSPGTDYGYTF.

This rearrangement joins TRBV3-1 to TRBJ2-1; TCRdb calls TRBD1, which cannot be checked without DNA. Germline CDR1 LGHDT, CDR2 YNNKEL (reference sequence). The CDR3 has 15 residues. CDR3 sequence reads: CASSQEWGGNNEQFF.

This chain uses TRBV6-1 with TRBJ2-1; TCRdb proposes TRBD2, but this gene call is untestable without DNA. The CDR3 length is 16 residues. CDR1 is MNHNS, CDR2 SASEGT, per germline. The CDR3 reads CASRQAGLAVNNEQFF.

The chain employs TRBV18 and TRBJ2-3. CDR3 length: 15 residues. Germline V gene sequence: CDR1 KGHSH, CDR2 LQKENI. Here the CDR3 reads CASSPPGTSTDTQYF.

The chain joins TRBV9 to TRBJ2-3; absent DNA, TCRdb's TRBD2 call cannot be checked. The germline CDR1 and CDR2 sequences are SGDLS and YYNGEE. The length of the CDR3 is 16 residues. CDR3 loop: CASSPILASRTDTQYF. Variable domain in full (rest from reference TRBV9 and TRBJ2-3): DSGVTQTPKHLITATGQRVTLRCSPRSGDLSVYWYQQSLDQGLQFLIQYYNGEERAKGNILERFSAQQFPDLHSELNLSSLELGDSALYFCASSPILASRTDTQYFGPGTRLTVL.

This rearrangement joins TRBV7-8 to TRBJ2-2. In germline, CDR1 is SGHVS, CDR2 FQNEAQ. The CDR3 has 15 residues. CDR3 region: CASSLRSANTGELFF.

The chain recombines TRBV9 with TRBJ2-5; TCRdb's D call, TRBD1, is unchecked because there is no DNA. The CDR3 runs 14 residues. Germline CDR1 reads SGDLS; CDR2 reads YYNGEE. CDR3 sequence: CASSVGGRGETQYF. Looking up the rest from reference TRBV9 and TRBJ2-5 gives the full variable domain: DSGVTQTPKHLITATGQRVTLRCSPRSGDLSVYWYQQSLDQGLQFLIQYYNGEERAKGNILERFSAQQFPDLHSELNLSSLELGDSALYFCASSVGGRGETQYFGPGTRLLVL.

J is TRBJ1-1 and V is TRBV12-3 or TRBV12-4. This CDR3 spans 14 amino acids. CDR3 loop: CASTTDLVLTEAFF.

The chain is built from TRBV20-1 and TRBJ1-4; TCRdb's D call, TRBD1, is unchecked because there is no DNA. The CDR3 covers 14 residues. The germline gives CDR1 DFQATT, CDR2 SNEGSKA (reference sequence). The CDR3: CSCRTRVLDEKLFF.

The V gene is TRBV27, the J gene TRBJ1-4; TCRdb designates TRBD1, a call that cannot be tested without DNA. The germline V gene encodes CDR1 MNHEY and CDR2 SMNVEV (reference sequence). The CDR3 is 15 amino acids. The CDR3 is CASRSPRDRAEKLFF.

The gene calls are TRBV4-1 and TRBJ2-3. CDR3 length: 17 residues. Germline V gene data show CDR1 as MGHRA and CDR2 as YSYEKL. CDR3 in amino acids: CASSQARKLTGTDTQYF.

This chain connects TRBV7-2 to TRBJ2-1. The CDR3 loop spans 15 amino acids. Germline CDR1 SGHTA, CDR2 FQGNSA. This CDR3 reads CASSPLVASGNEQFF.

The gene calls are TRBV11-2 and TRBJ2-3; TCRdb designates TRBD2, a call that cannot be tested without DNA. This CDR3 comprises 18 residues. Germline CDR1 and CDR2: SGHAT and FQNNGV. The CDR3 sequence is CASIAARLAGGPADTQYF.